Listed below are T cell receptor beta chains from one sample, sequenced in a study of cytomegalovirus exposure and HLA in healthy donors. Sequencing was performed with immunoSEQ multiplex PCR; in TCRdb, only in-frame clones are kept and a portion is missing. The sample yields about 76,000 clones, 72% seen once. The sequenced sample was PBMCs. All receptors come from a woman aged 40 to 49 in good health and CMV-seropositive. Each CDR3 is given with its conserved first and last residue. A D gene is named only where the DNA matches it firmly. Some rows have no size entry. The others give once, few or many, or a class for an expanded clone.

d_gene | abundance | j_gene | v_gene | CDR3aa | CDR3nt
. | . | TRBJ2-7 | TRBV9 | CASSVDAGTLTNEQYF | TGTGCCAGCAGCGTTGACGCGGGGACTTTAACTAACGAGCAGTACTTC
. | . | TRBJ1-2 | TRBV19 | CAPQGPGAGYGYTF | TGTGCCCCTCAGGGCCCAGGGGCTGGCTATGGCTACACCTTC
TRBD1 | . | TRBJ1-2 | TRBV7-9 | CASSLGQGDNYGYTF | TGTGCCAGCAGCCTCGGACAGGGTGATAACTATGGCTACACCTTC
. | . | TRBJ2-5 | TRBV2 | CASSESRVGGKTQYF | TGTGCCAGCAGTGAATCCCGGGTAGGAGGGAAGACCCAGTACTTC
. | . | TRBJ2-7 | TRBV4-2 | CASSQDSSYSYEQYF | TGTGCCAGCAGCCAAGACTCCTCGTACTCCTACGAGCAGTACTTC
TRBD2 | . | TRBJ2-1 | TRBV5-4 | CASSYVAGRSYNEQFF | TGTGCCAGCAGCTATGTAGCGGGACGCTCCTACAATGAGCAGTTCTTC
TRBD2 | . | TRBJ2-7 | TRBV5-1 | CASSFRTSGSYEQYF | TGCGCCAGCAGCTTTCGGACTAGCGGATCCTACGAGCAGTACTTC
. | . | TRBJ1-5 | TRBV28 | CASSLVYAGGGQPQHF | TGTGCCAGCAGTTTGGTTTACGCGGGGGGAGGTCAGCCCCAGCATTTT
TRBD1 | few | TRBJ2-7 | TRBV5-6 | CASSFGTGSREQYF | TGTGCCAGCAGCTTCGGGACAGGGTCGCGCGAGCAGTACTTC
TRBD2 | . | TRBJ2-7 | TRBV7-6 | CASSLGRAGSSYEQYF | TGTGCCAGCAGCTTAGGGAGAGCGGGGAGCTCCTACGAGCAGTACTTC
. | once | TRBJ1-1 | TRBV7-8 | CASSLGQTNTEAFF | TGTGCCAGCAGCTTAGGACAAACGAACACTGAAGCTTTCTTT
. | . | TRBJ2-1 | TRBV29-1 | CSVEDSGGNEQFF | TGCAGCGTTGAAGATTCGGGCGGGAATGAGCAGTTCTTC
. | . | TRBJ2-7 | TRBV7-8 | CASSFEAGEQYF | TGTGCCAGCAGTTTTGAGGCCGGCGAGCAGTACTTC
. | . | TRBJ1-3 | TRBV6-5 | CASSSWAGSGNTIYF | TGTGCCAGCAGTTCCTGGGCGGGTAGTGGAAACACCATATATTTT
. | . | TRBJ1-6 | TRBV7-2 | CASSGQIPPNSPLHF | TGTGCCAGCAGCGGCCAAATACCCCCGAATTCACCCCTCCACTTT
TRBD2 | . | TRBJ2-1 | TRBV2 | CASSSQGLASGEQFF | TGTGCCAGCAGCTCCCAGGGACTAGCGAGCGGTGAGCAGTTCTTC
TRBD2 | . | TRBJ2-1 | TRBV5-4 | CASSQGREVYNEQFF | TGTGCCAGCAGCCAGGGGCGGGAGGTATACAATGAGCAGTTCTTC
. | few | TRBJ1-1 | TRBV28 | CASSLRLGGRSPAFF | TGTGCCAGCAGTTTACGATTGGGGGGGCGCTCCCCGGCTTTCTTT
. | . | TRBJ2-3 | TRBV5-1 | CASSSTKSTSWGPDTQYF | TGCGCCAGCAGCTCGACCAAGTCTACTAGCTGGGGTCCAGATACGCAGTATTTT
TRBD1 | . | TRBJ1-1 | TRBV5-1 | CASSLVGQGGTEAFF | TGCGCCAGCAGCTTGGTAGGACAGGGAGGCACTGAAGCTTTCTTT
. | . | TRBJ1-1 | TRBV6-6 | CASIQSTGTEAFF | TGTGCCAGCATTCAATCAACGGGCACTGAAGCTTTCTTT
. | once | TRBJ1-6 | TRBV27 | CASSPGLQNSPLHF | TGTGCCAGCAGTCCGGGACTACAGAATTCACCCCTCCACTTT
. | . | TRBJ1-3 | TRBV2 | CASSEPRSGNTIYF | TGTGCCAGCAGTGAACCTCGGTCCGGAAACACCATATATTTT
TRBD1 | . | TRBJ1-2 | TRBV6-1 | CASSPTGVYGYTF | TGTGCCAGCAGCCCGACAGGGGTCTATGGCTACACCTTC
TRBD1 | . | TRBJ2-1 | TRBV5-6 | CASSLGTGPGEQFF | TGTGCCAGCAGCTTGGGGACAGGTCCAGGTGAGCAGTTCTTC
TRBD1 | . | TRBJ1-2 | TRBV28 | CASSSGQNYGYPF | TGTGCCAGCAGCTCGGGACAGAACTATGGCTACCCCTTC
TRBD2 | few | TRBJ2-1 | TRBV5-4 | CASSRAGTSVNEQFF | TGTGCCAGCAGCCGCGCTGGGACTAGCGTCAATGAGCAGTTCTTC
TRBD1 | . | TRBJ2-3 | TRBV11-2 | CASSGDRGRSDTQYF | TGTGCCAGCAGCGGGGACAGGGGGCGATCAGATACGCAGTATTTT
. | . | TRBJ2-5 | TRBV5-4 | CASSLGSRGGGETQYF | TGTGCCAGCAGCTTGGGGTCTCGCGGGGGCGGGGAGACCCAGTACTTC
TRBD2 | . | TRBJ2-3 | TRBV7-8 | CASSQKVTSGGLDTQYF | TGTGCCAGCAGCCAGAAAGTAACTAGCGGGGGGTTAGATACGCAGTATTTT
. | . | TRBJ1-2 | TRBV2 | CASRTSSGGYTF | TGTGCCAGCAGAACTTCGTCGGGTGGCTACACCTTC
. | . | TRBJ2-5 | TRBV9 | CASSVAMQGETQYF | TGTGCCAGCAGCGTAGCTATGCAGGGAGAGACCCAGTACTTC
. | . | TRBJ1-1 | TRBV7-2 | CASSLSYRVNTEAFF | TGTGCCAGCAGCTTAAGCTACAGAGTGAACACTGAAGCTTTCTTT
TRBD1 | once | TRBJ1-4 | TRBV6-6 | CATRQGAHEKLFF | TGTGCCACCAGACAGGGGGCTCATGAAAAACTGTTTTTT
TRBD1 | . | TRBJ1-2 | TRBV6-6 | CASSYSGQLGNGYTF | TGTGCCAGCAGTTACTCGGGACAGTTAGGGAATGGCTACACCTTC